Below, 22 T cell receptor beta chains from the same sample are listed, as sequenced in a study of blood T cell repertoires in COVID-19. TCRdb's copy holds only in-frame clones and misses some; the assay was immunoSEQ multiplex PCR. The sample contains hundreds of thousands of clones, roughly 84% of which appear only once. Sequencing input: peripheral blood. These receptors were obtained from a human donor in a cohort sampled during active COVID-19.

This clone appeared once. J is TRBJ2-7 and V is TRBV28; maybe TRBD2 (5 bases). The germline CDR1 and CDR2 sequences are MDHEN and SYDVKM. V was shortened by 3 bases and J by 2 bases, with 14 bases between the two germline ends. The CDR3 length is 15 residues. CDR3 DNA sequence: TGTGCCAGCAGTTTCCCAGGACGGGGAACCTACGAGCAGTACTTC. It codes for CASSFPGRGTYEQYF.

This chain joins TRBV5-1 and TRBJ2-5, with 11 positions matching TRBD2. The CDR3 runs to 17 residues. Germline V lookup: CDR1 SGHRS, CDR2 YFSETQ. With 4 bases clipped from V and 2 bases from J, the junction kept 10 bases outside the gene matches. CDR3 nucleotide sequence: TGCGCCAGCAGCCCCAATGTAGCGGGAGGGCGGCAAGAGACCCAGTACTTC. This encodes CASSPNVAGGRQETQYF.

CDR3 sequence reads: CASSLKMVTSRTYEQYF. CDR3 coding DNA: TGTGCCAGCAGCCTCAAGATGGTGACTAGCAGGACCTACGAGCAGTACTTC. The J gene is TRBJ2-7, the V gene TRBV3-1 (or the pseudogene TRBV3-2); 7 positions agree with TRBD2. The V and J ends lost 4 bases and 2 bases, in that order; junction bases with no gene match: 14. From germline, CDR1 is LGHDT and CDR2 YNNKEL (reference sequence). The CDR3 spans 17 residues.

This rearrangement joins TRBV27 to TRBJ2-1, with 12 bases identical to TRBD2. CDR1 and CDR2 from the germline V gene are MNHEY and SMNVEV (reference sequence). CDR3 length equals 15 residues. Germline trimming cut 4 bases from V and 8 bases from J; bases unmatched to any gene: 6. The CDR3: CASSSLAGGRYEQFF. DNA of the CDR3: TGTGCCAGCAGTTCACTAGCGGGGGGCCGTTATGAGCAGTTCTTC.

Here the CDR3 DNA reads TGTGCCAGCAGCTTAGCGGGGGCCCAGGGGGAGCAGTTCTTC. Protein: CASSLAGAQGEQFF. This chain connects TRBV5-5 to TRBJ2-1; 8 nucleotides align to TRBD2. The CDR3 extends over 14 amino acids. CDR1 is SGHKS, CDR2 YYEKEE, per germline (reference sequence). V was pared by 2 bases and J by 10 bases, with 8 bases of the junction left unmatched.

The J gene is TRBJ2-1, the V gene TRBV19, with 11 bases that match TRBD2. V was clipped by 6 bases and J by 8 bases; unmatched bases: 9. Germline CDR1 LNHDA, CDR2 SQIVND (reference sequence). The length of the CDR3 is 15 residues. The CDR3 region has the DNA TGTGCCAGTAGGTTCGTAGCGGGAGGGCCGGATGAGCAGTTCTTC. Its translation is CASRFVAGGPDEQFF.

The chain has TRBV5-1 and TRBJ1-3; the D gene is possibly TRBD1 (5 bases). Germline V gene sequence: CDR1 SGHRS, CDR2 YFSETQ. The CDR3 spans 15 residues. Trimming cost V 0 bases and J 2 bases, with 9 bases left between them. This CDR3 reads CASSLGQTTGNTIYF. The DNA for the CDR3 is TGCGCCAGCAGCTTGGGACAGACAACTGGAAACACCATATATTTT.

The rearrangement joins TRBV11-3 to TRBJ2-3; 12 bases line up with TRBD2. The CDR3 contains 16 residues. V was pared by 4 bases and J by 1 base, with 3 bases of the junction left unmatched. Germline V CDR1 and CDR2: SGHNT, YENEEA. The CDR3 region has the DNA TGTGCCAGCAGCTCCTGGACTAGCGGGGGCACAGATACGCAGTATTTT. Translating gives CASSSWTSGGTDTQYF.

This chain joins TRBV13 and TRBJ1-3; 9 bases map to TRBD1. The CDR3 is made up of 14 amino acids. Germline V gene data show CDR1 as PRHDT and CDR2 as FYEKMQ (reference sequence). The V gene end was trimmed by 8 bases and the J gene end by 6 bases; junction bases not matched to a gene: 8. This CDR3 reads CASAGTGIANTIYF. CDR3 DNA: TGTGCCAGCGCCGGGACAGGGATCGCAAACACCATATATTTT.

This chain joins TRBV28 and TRBJ2-4, with a possible D match to TRBD2 (5 bases). CDR1 is MDHEN and CDR2 is SYDVKM in the germline V gene. V was trimmed by 5 bases and J by 6 bases, leaving 8 bases between them. The CDR3 is 12 amino acids. CDR3 amino acids: CASSRGPNIQYF. CDR3 nucleotide sequence: TGTGCCAGCAGTCGAGGGCCAAACATTCAGTACTTC.

The chain employs TRBV28 and TRBJ2-7; 7 bases are a match to TRBD2. The CDR3 runs 15 residues. Trimming removed 7 bases from V and 4 bases from J; junction bases left unmatched: 13. Germline CDR1 MDHEN, CDR2 SYDVKM. The CDR3 is CASTQGGETGYEQYF. In DNA, the CDR3 is TGTGCCAGCACCCAGGGAGGGGAAACTGGTTACGAGCAGTACTTC.

This chain connects TRBV9 to TRBJ1-5; no clear D. Germline CDR1 and CDR2: SGDLS and YYNGEE. V was trimmed by 0 bases and J by 0 bases, leaving 7 bases between them. This CDR3 is 15 amino acids long. The CDR3 DNA reads TGTGCCAGCAGCGTAGGGCAAATTAGCAATCAGCCCCAGCATTTT. Amino acids: CASSVGQISNQPQHF.

The chain recombines TRBV19 with TRBJ1-4; 11 nucleotides align to TRBD1. The CDR3 extends over 15 amino acids. Germline values: CDR1 LNHDA, CDR2 SQIVND (reference sequence). V lost 6 bases and J lost 7; bases outside the gene matches: 7. This CDR3 reads CASRTSGTGGEKLFF. The CDR3 DNA follows: TGTGCCAGTAGAACATCCGGGACAGGGGGTGAAAAACTGTTTTTT.

The chain couples TRBV7-6 to TRBJ2-2; 7 nucleotides line up with TRBD1. V shed 3 bases and J 2 bases; nucleotides not matched to a gene: 9. The CDR3 has 17 amino acids. Germline lookup yields CDR1 SGHVS and CDR2 FNYEAQ. The CDR3 DNA sequence: TGTGCCAGCAGCTTCCCCCCACAGGGGACAAACACCGGGGAGCTGTTTTTT. It translates to CASSFPPQGTNTGELFF.

The rearrangement links TRBV3-1 (or the pseudogene TRBV3-2) to TRBJ2-3; 8 bases map to TRBD2. The CDR3 runs to 16 residues. Germline CDR1 and CDR2: LGHDT and YNNKEL (reference sequence). The V segment lost 1 base and the J segment 1 base; nucleotides outside the gene matches: 4. The DNA for the CDR3 is TGTGCCAGCAGCCAAGCACTGACTAGCGGCACAGATACGCAGTATTTT. Encoded protein: CASSQALTSGTDTQYF.

This chain links TRBV7-3 with TRBJ2-1, with a possible D match to TRBD2 (6 bases). Germline values: CDR1 SGHTA, CDR2 FQGTGA. V was pared by 0 bases and J by 2 bases, with 8 bases between. This CDR3 contains 15 residues. The CDR3 DNA sequence: TGTGCCAGCAGCTTAACCGCGGGGCCCTACAATGAGCAGTTCTTC. Amino acids: CASSLTAGPYNEQFF.

The gene calls are TRBV9 and TRBJ2-1; 8 positions match TRBD2. This CDR3 has 16 amino acids. The V and J ends lost 0 bases and 6 bases, in that order; junction bases with no gene match: 8. CDR1 is SGDLS and CDR2 is YYNGEE in the germline V gene. CDR3 bases: TGTGCCAGCAGCGTAGATCTCGGGGGGGCTGGCAATGAGCAGTTCTTC. This sequence encodes CASSVDLGGAGNEQFF.

The DNA of the CDR3 is TGTGCCAGCAGTTCAGGTGGGAGTGGGGAGCAGTACTTC. Its translation: CASSSGGSGEQYF. The chain recombines TRBV6-6 with TRBJ2-7, with a tentative D call TRBD2 (5 bases). The CDR3 extends over 13 amino acids. Germline V gene sequence: CDR1 MNHNY, CDR2 SVGAGI (reference sequence). V gave up 4 bases and J gave up 7 bases, with 14 bases separating them.

The chain carries TRBV5-5 and TRBJ2-2; maybe TRBD2 (6 bases). V was pared by 4 bases and J by 10 bases, with 23 bases between. CDR1 is SGHKS, CDR2 YYEKEE, per germline (reference sequence). This CDR3 region has 16 residues. The CDR3 loop reads CASSRTRLVGEAELFF. For the CDR3, the DNA is TGTGCCAGCAGCCGGACGAGACTAGTGGGAGAAGCGGAGCTGTTTTTT. Drawing the rest from reference TRBV5-5 and TRBJ2-2, the complete variable domain is DAGVTQSPTHLIKTRGQQVTLRCSPISGHKSVSWYQQVLGQGPQFIFQYYEKEERGRGNFPDRFSARQFPNYSSELNVNALLLGDSALYLCASSRTRLVGEAELFFGEGSRLTVL.

The CDR3 sequence is CASILRGFASDTQYF. In nucleotides, the CDR3 is TGTGCCAGTATTTTAAGGGGTTTTGCGAGTGATACGCAGTATTTT. The rearrangement joins TRBV27 to TRBJ2-3, with D possibly being TRBD1 (5 bases). The ends were cut back, 9 bases at V and 6 bases at J, with 22 bases in the middle. Germline CDR1 reads MNHEY; CDR2 reads SMNVEV (reference sequence). The CDR3 has 15 residues.

The rearrangement joins TRBV19 to TRBJ1-4; the match to TRBD1 covers 7 bases. Looked up from germline, CDR1 is LNHDA and CDR2 is SQIVND (reference sequence). The trim removed 4 bases at V and 8 bases at J, leaving 16 bases unmatched. The CDR3 is 17 residues long. CDR3 nucleotides: TGTGCCAGTAGTAAGTTCCCCGCAGGGGGAGTAGGAGAAAAACTGTTTTTT. Amino acids: CASSKFPAGGVGEKLFF.

For the CDR3, the DNA is TGCAGCGTTGGTGCAGGGCCTGAAGCTTTCTTT. Protein product: CSVGAGPEAFF. The chain combines TRBV29-1 with TRBJ1-1; perhaps TRBD1 as D (5 bases). This CDR3 comprises 11 residues. The germline gives CDR1 SQVTM, CDR2 ANQGSEA. Trimming cost V 4 bases and J 6 bases, with 9 bases left between them.